Presented here are 28 T cell receptor beta chains from one specimen sequenced in a study of cytomegalovirus exposure and HLA in healthy donors. It was with 60 Vbeta and 13 Jbeta primers that the PCR ran. TCRdb's table, derived via immunoSEQ multiplex PCR, lists solely in-frame clones and lacks some. Here the sample spans 100,000 or so clones, about 68% being singletons. Material for sequencing was PBMCs. The receptors stem from a male donor in good health and CMV-seropositive.

V and J are TRBV10-3 and TRBJ2-1, with TRBD2 identical over 7 bases. The CDR3 is 16 amino acids. V trimming: 0 bases; J trimming: 4 bases; junction bases outside the gene matches: 6. Germline V gene sequence: CDR1 ENHRY, CDR2 SYGVKD. CDR3 in amino acids: CAISESRLAEYNEQFF. CDR3 bases: TGTGCCATCAGTGAGTCAAGGCTAGCGGAGTACAATGAGCAGTTCTTC.

The chain employs TRBV5-4 and TRBJ1-2; perhaps TRBD1 as D (6 bases). The CDR3 has 13 amino acids. Germline CDR1 is SGHNT and CDR2 is YYREEE (reference sequence). V gave up 0 bases and J gave up 8 bases, with 11 bases separating them. CDR3 DNA sequence: TGTGCCAGCAGCTTGGCTGGGACATACGGCTACACCTTC. It encodes CASSLAGTYGYTF.

The V gene is TRBV29-1, the J gene TRBJ2-7, with D uncertain. Germline-derived CDR1 and CDR2 are SQVTM and ANQGSEA. Trimming removed 5 bases from V and 2 bases from J, with 10 bases in between. The CDR3 contains 12 residues. This chain's CDR3 is CSVRSFAYEQYF. The DNA of the CDR3 is TGCAGCGTTCGGTCGTTCGCCTACGAGCAGTACTTC.

The chain is built from TRBV7-2 and TRBJ2-7; weak D call: TRBD1 (6 bases). Germline loops: CDR1 SGHTA, CDR2 FQGNSA. V was trimmed by 1 base and J by 6 bases, leaving 16 bases between them. The CDR3 loop spans 15 amino acids. CDR3 amino acids: CASSLGDIRVGEQYF. The CDR3 DNA reads TGTGCCAGCAGCTTAGGGGACATCAGGGTTGGCGAGCAGTACTTC.

The table lists this clone with a few counts. The chain combines TRBV30 with TRBJ1-4; tentatively, D is TRBD1 (6 bases). The CDR3 sequence is 14 residues long. Trimming left V 0 bases short and J 8 bases short, with 13 bases between. Germline lookup yields CDR1 GTSNPN and CDR2 SVGIG (reference sequence). The CDR3 is CAWSVGTGREKLFF. DNA of the CDR3: TGTGCCTGGAGTGTCGGAACAGGGCGGGAAAAACTGTTTTTT.

The chain uses TRBV6-6 and TRBJ1-3; 8 bases line up with TRBD1. Trimming cost V 5 bases and J 6 bases; bases outside gene matches: 6. The CDR3 has 14 amino acids. The germline V gene encodes CDR1 MNHNY and CDR2 SVGAGI (reference sequence). CDR3: CASSRQGNENTIYF. The CDR3 DNA reads as TGTGCCAGCAGTCGACAGGGGAATGAAAACACCATATATTTT.

This clone occurred once. This sequence joins TRBV10-2 and TRBJ2-6; D might be TRBD1 (5 bases). Germline V CDR1 and CDR2: WSHSY, SAAADI. The V end was cut by 4 bases, the J end by 0 bases, with 13 bases between. The CDR3 totals 17 residues. The CDR3 DNA reads as TGCGCCAGCAGTGCTAACAGGCAGAGCTCTGGGGCCAACGTCCTGACTTTC. Residues: CASSANRQSSGANVLTF.

The chain has TRBV11-3 and TRBJ1-1; 9 bases fit TRBD1. The germline gives CDR1 SGHNT, CDR2 YENEEA. CDR3 size: 13 residues. J lost 8 bases, V lost 7 bases, and 8 bases had no gene match. Here the CDR3 reads CASNAGQGLEAFF. In nucleotides, the CDR3 is TGTGCCAGCAACGCGGGACAGGGATTGGAAGCTTTCTTT.

The rearrangement links TRBV9 to TRBJ1-1; D gene ambiguous. Trimming left V 4 bases short and J 0 bases short, with 13 bases between. Germline CDR1 reads SGDLS; CDR2 reads YYNGEE. The CDR3 totals 15 residues. CDR3 sequence reads: CASSPLGVVNTEAFF. The CDR3 nucleotides are TGTGCCAGCAGCCCACTGGGAGTGGTGAACACTGAAGCTTTCTTT.

This clone came up a few times. The chain uses TRBV30 and TRBJ2-2; 14 positions match TRBD2. Germline loops: CDR1 GTSNPN, CDR2 SVGIG (reference sequence). With 4 bases clipped from V and 6 bases from J, the junction kept 7 bases outside the gene matches. The CDR3 consists of 16 residues. The CDR3 spells CAWMGPGLAGAGELFF. CDR3 DNA: TGTGCCTGGATGGGACCGGGACTAGCGGGGGCCGGGGAGCTGTTTTTT.

V and J are TRBV10-3 and TRBJ2-3; 13 bases line up with TRBD2. Germline values: CDR1 ENHRY, CDR2 SYGVKD. With V trimmed by 6 bases and J by 0 bases, 3 bases remained unmatched. This CDR3 is built from 16 residues. In DNA, the CDR3 is TGTGCCATCAGACTAGCGGGGGGGCATAGCACAGATACGCAGTATTTT. Translated, it gives CAIRLAGGHSTDTQYF.

V and J are TRBV30 and TRBJ1-5; D is ambiguous. The germline V gene encodes CDR1 GTSNPN and CDR2 SVGIG (reference sequence). V shed 4 bases and J shed 3 bases, with 10 bases lying between them. The CDR3 length is 13 residues. CDR3 in DNA: TGTGCCTGGAATTACGGGGACAATCAGCCCCAGCATTTT. Translated, it gives CAWNYGDNQPQHF.

The chain carries TRBV6-1 and TRBJ2-1; 9 bases match TRBD1. The CDR3 is 15 residues long. Germline V gene sequence: CDR1 MNHNS, CDR2 SASEGT. With 2 bases clipped from V and 10 bases from J, the junction kept 9 bases outside the gene matches. The CDR3 DNA sequence: TGTGCCAGCAGTGAAAGGGGGACAGGGACGTGGGAGCAGTTCTTC. This sequence encodes CASSERGTGTWEQFF.

The chain links TRBV9 to TRBJ1-1; maybe TRBD1 (5 bases). V was clipped by 3 bases and J by 4 bases, with 13 bases between them. The CDR3 has 14 amino acids. Germline V gene sequence: CDR1 SGDLS, CDR2 YYNGEE. The chain's CDR3 is CASSAGRGITEAFF. The CDR3 nucleotides are TGTGCCAGCAGCGCCGGAAGGGGAATCACTGAAGCTTTCTTT. The full variable domain, completed using reference TRBV9 and TRBJ1-1, is DSGVTQTPKHLITATGQRVTLRCSPRSGDLSVYWYQQSLDQGLQFLIQYYNGEERAKGNILERFSAQQFPDLHSELNLSSLELGDSALYFCASSAGRGITEAFFGQGTRLTVV.

This clone was counted a few times. The V call is TRBV2, the J call TRBJ2-7; TRBD1 matches 8 bases. This CDR3 has 13 residues. Germline loops: CDR1 SNHLY, CDR2 FYNNEI. The ends lost 4 bases at V and 6 bases at J; junction bases unmatched: 5. The CDR3 protein is CASSAGTGREQYF. The CDR3 nucleotides are TGTGCCAGCAGTGCCGGGACAGGACGCGAGCAGTACTTC.

The genes are TRBV29-1 and TRBJ1-1, with a tentative D call TRBD1 (5 bases). The CDR3 contains 14 residues. The germline V gene has CDR1 SQVTM and CDR2 ANQGSEA. Trimming left V 6 bases short and J 10 bases short, with 24 bases between. The CDR3 reads CSVGGRTQGILAFF. The CDR3 region has the DNA TGCAGCGTCGGGGGTAGGACTCAGGGAATTTTAGCTTTCTTT.

The genes are TRBV4-2 and TRBJ1-5; D remains unclear. Per the germline V gene, CDR1 is LGHNA and CDR2 is YNFKEQ. V was trimmed by 4 bases and J by 0 bases, leaving 10 bases between them. The CDR3 loop spans 15 amino acids. The CDR3, as DNA: TGTGCCAGCAGCCCAGCGACCGATAGCAATCAGCCCCAGCATTTT. This translates into CASSPATDSNQPQHF.

This chain joins TRBV10-1 and TRBJ1-3, with unresolved D. Germline V gives CDR1 WNHNN, CDR2 SYGVQD (reference sequence). The CDR3 contains 12 residues. V gave up 11 bases and J gave up 3 bases, with 11 bases separating them. The CDR3 reads CAAGFFGNTIYF. Here the CDR3 DNA reads TGCGCCGCCGGGTTCTTTGGAAACACCATATATTTT.

Only a few counts were recorded for this clone. The gene calls are TRBV30 and TRBJ1-1; 8 bases line up with TRBD1. Germline CDR1 GTSNPN, CDR2 SVGIG (reference sequence). There are 17 residues in the CDR3. Trimming removed 2 bases from V and 0 bases from J; junction bases left unmatched: 11. CDR3 region: CAWSSQGDFSMNTEAFF. CDR3 coding DNA: TGTGCCTGGAGTTCACAGGGGGACTTTTCTATGAACACTGAAGCTTTCTTT.

This clone was counted between two and nine times. J is TRBJ1-6 and V is TRBV5-6, with TRBD1 identical over 9 bases. Germline CDR1 and CDR2: SGHDT and YYEEEE. The CDR3 is 13 amino acids. The J segment lost 7 bases and the V segment lost 7 bases, leaving 3 bases of the junction unmatched. The DNA for the CDR3 is TGTGCCAGCCGGGACAGGGCAAATTCACCCCTCCACTTT. This translates into CASRDRANSPLHF.

In its sample, this clone was seen once. The V gene is TRBV7-2, the J gene TRBJ2-7; 9 bases match TRBD2. Looked up from germline, CDR1 is SGHTA and CDR2 is FQGNSA. The V segment lost 5 bases and the J segment 5 bases; nucleotides outside the gene matches: 10. The CDR3 has 15 residues. The CDR3 DNA follows: TGTGCCAGCAGCCCCCTGCGGGGGGGCCACGACGAGCAGTACTTC. This translates into CASSPLRGGHDEQYF.

This clone was seen a handful of times. The rearrangement links TRBV29-1 to TRBJ1-4, with D tentatively TRBD1 (6 bases). Per germline, CDR1 SQVTM and CDR2 ANQGSEA. The CDR3 is 15 amino acids. Trimming removed 0 bases from V and 2 bases from J, with 10 bases in between. CDR3 sequence: CSVEDLGQTNEKLFF. In nucleotides, the CDR3 is TGCAGCGTTGAAGATCTAGGACAGACTAATGAAAAACTGTTTTTT.

CDR3 protein: CASSLRQGAAEAFF. The CDR3 coding sequence is TGCGCCAGCAGCTTGCGCCAGGGGGCGGCTGAAGCTTTCTTT. This chain connects TRBV5-1 to TRBJ1-1; TRBD1 aligns across 8 bases. The V and J ends lost 1 base and 6 bases, in that order; junction bases with no gene match: 5. The germline V gene encodes CDR1 SGHRS and CDR2 YFSETQ. The CDR3 is made up of 14 amino acids.

V gene TRBV7-2 combines with J gene TRBJ2-7; 7 bases align to TRBD1. The V gene's germline CDR1 is SGHTA and CDR2 FQGNSA. CDR3 length: 14 amino acids. The junction had 14 bases not matched to a gene; V was cut back by 3 bases and J by 12 bases. The CDR3 nucleotides read TGTGCCAGCAGCTTTCACCGGGACAGCTCACAACTGTACTTC. As protein: CASSFHRDSSQLYF.

The rearrangement uses TRBV9 and TRBJ1-4, with D tentatively TRBD1 (6 bases). Germline V gives CDR1 SGDLS, CDR2 YYNGEE. V was pared by 0 bases and J by 8 bases, with 14 bases between. CDR3 length equals 15 residues. The CDR3 DNA sequence: TGTGCCAGCAGCGTAGACAGGGAAGCGGGAGAAAAACTGTTTTTT. It translates to CASSVDREAGEKLFF.

This chain links TRBV30 with TRBJ1-5, with 9 bases lining up with TRBD1. In germline, CDR1 is GTSNPN, CDR2 SVGIG (reference sequence). This CDR3 is built from 14 residues. Losses at the gene ends were 5 bases for V and 4 bases for J; bases not matched to a gene: 6. CDR3 sequence (DNA): TGTGCCTGGGGAAAGACAGGGGGTAATCAGCCCCAGCATTTT. Translating gives CAWGKTGGNQPQHF.

This clone occurred a few times. The genes are TRBV7-9 and TRBJ1-2; a possible D gene is TRBD1 (6 bases). CDR1 SEHNR and CDR2 FQNEAQ come from the germline V gene (reference sequence). This CDR3 comprises 14 residues. Trimming stripped 5 bases from V and 4 bases from J, with 14 bases between. The DNA of the CDR3 is TGTGCCAGCAGCCAACTTGGGACACCCTATGGCTACACCTTC. The encoded protein is CASSQLGTPYGYTF.

The chain carries TRBV11-2 and TRBJ2-3; D is uncertain. The ends were cut back, 0 bases at V and 6 bases at J, with 7 bases in the middle. Germline V CDR1 and CDR2: SGHAT, FQNNGV. The CDR3 runs 13 residues. CDR3 residues: CASSLDPPDTQYF. The CDR3 DNA follows: TGTGCCAGCAGCTTAGACCCCCCTGATACGCAGTATTTT. Full variable domain (missing parts from reference TRBV11-2 and TRBJ2-3): EAGVAQSPRYKIIEKRQSVAFWCNPISGHATLYWYQQILGQGPKLLIQFQNNGVVDDSQLPKDRFSAERLKGVDSTLKIQPAKLEDSAVYLCASSLDPPDTQYFGPGTRLTVL.